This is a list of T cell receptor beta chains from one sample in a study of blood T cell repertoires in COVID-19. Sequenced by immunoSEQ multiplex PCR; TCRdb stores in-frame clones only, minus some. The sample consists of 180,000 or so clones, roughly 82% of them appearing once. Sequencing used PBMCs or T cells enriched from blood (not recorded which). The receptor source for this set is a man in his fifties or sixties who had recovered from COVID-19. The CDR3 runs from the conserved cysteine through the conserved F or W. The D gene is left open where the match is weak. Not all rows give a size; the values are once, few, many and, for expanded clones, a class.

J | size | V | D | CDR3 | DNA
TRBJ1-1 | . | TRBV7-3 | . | CASSLDMLGEAFF | TGTGCCAGCAGCTTGGACATGCTGGGTGAAGCTTTCTTT
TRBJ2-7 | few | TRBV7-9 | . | CASSLPRDPEQYF | TGTGCCAGCAGCCTTCCCAGGGATCCCGAGCAGTACTTC
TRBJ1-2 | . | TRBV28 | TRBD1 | CASSPGQGNYGYTF | TGTGCCAGCAGTCCGGGACAGGGAAACTATGGCTACACCTTC
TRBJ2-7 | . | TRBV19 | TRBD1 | CASRRTGGQYEQYF | TGTGCCAGCCGTCGGACAGGGGGTCAGTACGAGCAGTACTTC
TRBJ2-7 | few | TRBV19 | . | CASSTNTGEQYF | TGTGCCAGTAGTACAAATACAGGAGAGCAGTACTTC
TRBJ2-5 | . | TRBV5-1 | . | CASSLVGAGETQYF | TGCGCCAGCAGCTTGGTAGGGGCGGGGGAGACCCAGTACTTC
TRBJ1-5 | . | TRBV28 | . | CASSSQVHSNQPQHF | TGTGCCAGCAGTTCCCAGGTTCATAGCAATCAGCCCCAGCATTTT
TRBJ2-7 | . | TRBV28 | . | CASSLPQSYEQYF | TGTGCCAGCAGTTTACCTCAGTCCTACGAGCAGTACTTC
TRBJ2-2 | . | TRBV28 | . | CASSLTGSTGELFF | TGTGCCAGCAGTTTAACAGGGAGCACCGGGGAGCTGTTTTTT
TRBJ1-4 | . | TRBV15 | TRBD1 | CATSRLRTGGAEKLFF | TGTGCCACCAGCAGACTAAGGACAGGAGGGGCTGAAAAACTGTTTTTT
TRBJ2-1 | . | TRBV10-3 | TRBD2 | CAISVTSGGNNEQFF | TGTGCCATCAGTGTGACTAGCGGGGGGAACAATGAGCAGTTCTTC
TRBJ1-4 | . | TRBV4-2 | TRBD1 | CASSQIGQVNEKLFF | TGTGCCAGCAGCCAGATAGGACAGGTTAATGAAAAACTGTTTTTT
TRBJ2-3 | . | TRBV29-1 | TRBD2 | CSVEGPRLAGGTDTQYF | TGCAGCGTTGAAGGCCCCCGACTAGCGGGAGGCACAGATACGCAGTATTTT
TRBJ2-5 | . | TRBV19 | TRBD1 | CASSPGGRKETQYF | TGTGCCAGTAGTCCAGGGGGTCGCAAAGAGACCCAGTACTTC
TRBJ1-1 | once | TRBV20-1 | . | CSASSEAFF | TGCAGTGCTTCGAGTGAAGCTTTCTTT
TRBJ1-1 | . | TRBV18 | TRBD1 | CASSPLPGQGYVHEAFF | TGTGCCAGCTCACCACTTCCGGGACAGGGGTACGTTCATGAAGCTTTCTTT
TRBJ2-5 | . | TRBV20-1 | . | CSAPTGETQYF | TGCAGTGCTCCGACAGGAGAGACCCAGTACTTC
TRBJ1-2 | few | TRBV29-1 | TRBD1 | CSVAGTFAGTADGYTF | TGCAGCGTTGCGGGGACTTTCGCTGGGACAGCTGACGGCTACACCTTC
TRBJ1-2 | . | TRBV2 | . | CASSRNYGYTF | TGTGCCAGCAGTCGGAACTATGGCTACACCTTC
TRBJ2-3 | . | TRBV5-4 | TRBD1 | CASSLPGQAGDTQYF | TGTGCCAGCAGCTTGCCGGGACAGGCCGGGGATACGCAGTATTTT
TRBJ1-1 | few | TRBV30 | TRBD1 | CAWAGGGTEAFF | TGTGCCTGGGCAGGGGGCGGCACTGAAGCTTTCTTT
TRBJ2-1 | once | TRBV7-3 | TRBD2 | CASSSLAGGGEQFF | TGTGCCAGCAGCTCCTTAGCGGGAGGGGGGGAGCAGTTCTTC
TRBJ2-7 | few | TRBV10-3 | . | CAISEEFRGGLGYEQYF | TGTGCCATCAGTGAGGAGTTTAGGGGGGGATTAGGCTACGAGCAGTACTTC
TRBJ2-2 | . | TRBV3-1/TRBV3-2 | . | CASSQEVAGIAGELFF | TGTGCCAGCAGCCAAGAAGTGGCAGGGATCGCCGGGGAGCTGTTTTTT
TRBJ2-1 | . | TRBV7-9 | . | CASSRDIDEQFF | TGTGCCAGCAGCCGGGACATCGATGAGCAGTTCTTC
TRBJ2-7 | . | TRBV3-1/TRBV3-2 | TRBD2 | CASSQPSGGSYEQYF | TGTGCCAGCAGCCAACCTAGCGGGGGGTCCTACGAGCAGTACTTC
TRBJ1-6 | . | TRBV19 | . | CASSIGQNSPLHF | TGTGCCAGTAGTATTGGACAGAATTCACCCCTCCACTTT
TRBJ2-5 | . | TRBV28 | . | CASSTYDRRYQETQYF | TGTGCCAGCAGTACCTACGACAGAAGGTACCAAGAGACCCAGTACTTC
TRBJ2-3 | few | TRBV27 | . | CASGRSRGDTQYF | TGTGCCAGCGGGCGTAGTCGGGGGGATACGCAGTATTTT
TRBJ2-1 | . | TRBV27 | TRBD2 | CASGRGPSRNEQFF | TGTGCCAGCGGGAGGGGCCCCTCTAGAAATGAGCAGTTCTTC
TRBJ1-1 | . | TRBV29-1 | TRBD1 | CSVVRQGVHAFF | TGCAGCGTTGTCCGTCAGGGGGTTCACGCTTTCTTT
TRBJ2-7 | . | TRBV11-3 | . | CASSLGTGTTEQYF | TGTGCCAGCTCCCTAGGAACAGGGACCACAGAGCAGTACTTC
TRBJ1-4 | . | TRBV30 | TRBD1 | CAWSDQGTGDEKLFF | TGTGCCTGGAGTGATCAAGGGACAGGGGACGAAAAACTGTTTTTT
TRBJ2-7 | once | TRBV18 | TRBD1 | CASSPGTASYEQYF | TGTGCCAGCTCTCCTGGGACAGCGTCCTACGAGCAGTACTTC
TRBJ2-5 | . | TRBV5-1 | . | CASSLQGAMETQYF | TGCGCCAGCAGCTTGCAGGGCGCGATGGAGACCCAGTACTTC